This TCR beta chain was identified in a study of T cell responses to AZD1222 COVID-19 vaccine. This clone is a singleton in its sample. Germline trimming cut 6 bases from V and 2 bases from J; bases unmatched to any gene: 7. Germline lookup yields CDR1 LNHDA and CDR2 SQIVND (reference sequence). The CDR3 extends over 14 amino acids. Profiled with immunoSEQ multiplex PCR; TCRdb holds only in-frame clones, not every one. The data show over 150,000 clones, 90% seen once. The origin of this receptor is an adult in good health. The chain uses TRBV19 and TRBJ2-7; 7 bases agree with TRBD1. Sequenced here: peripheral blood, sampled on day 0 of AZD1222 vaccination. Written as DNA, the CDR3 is TGTGCCAGTAGCTACGGGACAGACACCTACGAGCAGTACTTC. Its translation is CASSYGTDTYEQYF.